One sample yielded the 11 T cell receptor beta chains listed below, sequenced in a study of cytomegalovirus exposure and HLA in healthy donors. PCR was performed using 60 Vbeta and 13 Jbeta primers. Sequencing was performed with immunoSEQ multiplex PCR; in TCRdb, only in-frame clones are kept and a portion is missing. The table records about 100,000 clones, under 90% of them present only once. The sample was PBMCs. These receptors were obtained from a woman in her seventies in good health and CMV-seropositive.

The CDR3 here is CASKGVNNEKLFF. CDR3 DNA: TGTGCCTCCAAAGGGGTCAATAATGAAAAACTGTTTTTT. J is TRBJ1-4 and V is TRBV10-3; maybe TRBD1 (5 bases). V was clipped by 11 bases and J by 4 bases, with 14 bases between them. The CDR3 runs to 13 residues. CDR1 and CDR2 from the germline V gene are ENHRY and SYGVKD.

The CDR3 nucleotides read TGTGCCAGCAGCTTAATGGGGGGGTCAACTGAAGCTTTCTTT. This translates into CASSLMGGSTEAFF. This rearrangement joins TRBV7-9 to TRBJ1-1; D is perhaps TRBD1 (5 bases). Germline V gives CDR1 SEHNR, CDR2 FQNEAQ (reference sequence). The CDR3 runs 14 residues. V was clipped by 2 bases and J by 5 bases, with 12 bases between them.

V gene TRBV28 combines with J gene TRBJ2-5; TRBD2 matches 7 bases. The last part of the DNA fits TRBJ2-7 better; the J call may be wrong. The CDR3 is 13 amino acids. From germline, CDR1 is MDHEN and CDR2 SYDVKM. CDR3 sequence reads: CASRPSGSYEQYF. CDR3 sequence (DNA): TGTGCCAGCCGACCTAGCGGCTCCTACGAGCAGTACTTC.

This clone is labeled medium-sized. The V and J genes are TRBV7-2 and TRBJ1-5; D is unclear. The CDR3 loop spans 14 amino acids. V was pared by 5 bases and J by 3 bases, with 11 bases between. CDR1 and CDR2 from the germline V gene are SGHTA and FQGNSA. This chain's CDR3 is CASSPDGINQPQHF. The CDR3, as DNA: TGTGCCAGCAGCCCGGACGGGATCAATCAGCCCCAGCATTTT.

This chain uses TRBV4-2 with TRBJ2-7, with 7 bases identical to TRBD1. Per germline, CDR1 LGHNA and CDR2 YNFKEQ. The CDR3 spans 16 residues. The V and J ends lost 3 bases and 5 bases, in that order; junction bases with no gene match: 13. CDR3 in DNA: TGTGCCAGCAGCCATCCCAGGGGGTTCCCCAGCGACGAGCAGTACTTC. It yields the protein CASSHPRGFPSDEQYF.

This sequence joins TRBV28 and TRBJ2-5, with TRBD2 matching over 8 bases. The DNA end is a closer match to TRBJ2-7, so the J assignment may be wrong. Germline V gene data show CDR1 as MDHEN and CDR2 as SYDVKM. This CDR3 has 15 residues. DNA for the CDR3: TGTGCCAGCAGTTTGCGGGGGGCTTTCTCCTACGAGCAGTACTTC. Translated: CASSLRGAFSYEQYF.

The chain uses TRBV10-3 and TRBJ2-7, with TRBD2 identical over 7 bases. Germline values: CDR1 ENHRY, CDR2 SYGVKD. This CDR3 is 14 amino acids long. The V and J ends lost 6 bases and 1 base, in that order; junction bases with no gene match: 6. The CDR3 loop reads CAISGRGESYEQYF. The CDR3 nucleotides are TGTGCCATCAGCGGACGGGGGGAGTCCTACGAGCAGTACTTC.

The chain employs TRBV10-1 and TRBJ2-7; 9 nucleotides align to TRBD2. Germline V gene data show CDR1 as WNHNN and CDR2 as SYGVQD (reference sequence). The CDR3 is 13 residues long. With V trimmed by 8 bases and J by 7 bases, 9 bases remained unmatched. CDR3 sequence: CASGIAGELEQYF. DNA for the CDR3: TGCGCCAGCGGAATAGCGGGAGAGCTTGAGCAGTACTTC.

The V and J genes are TRBV21-1 and TRBJ2-6; the D segment call TRBD2 is taken from the table without a DNA check. TRBV21-1 is assigned pseudogene status. There are 15 residues in the CDR3. The CDR3 sequence: CASSKGGPGANVLTF. The CDR3 DNA follows: TGTGCCAGCAGCAAGGGGGGGCCTGGGGCCAACGTCCTGACTTTC.

V gene TRBV28 combines with J gene TRBJ2-7; 7 bases are a match to TRBD1. This CDR3 spans 15 amino acids. J gave up 2 bases and V 1 base, and 5 bases lay outside the gene matches. In germline, CDR1 is MDHEN, CDR2 SYDVKM. The CDR3 nucleotides are TGTGCCAGCAGTTTATCAGGGACAGTGACCTACGAGCAGTACTTC. Amino acids: CASSLSGTVTYEQYF.

A few counts support this clone. This chain links TRBV2 with TRBJ1-1, with no clear D. Per germline, CDR1 SNHLY and CDR2 FYNNEI. The germline V and J ends were trimmed by 7 bases and 1 base, with 10 bases remaining between them. The CDR3 contains 13 residues. The DNA for the CDR3 is TGTGCCAGCATCCCCACAACGAACACTGAAGCTTTCTTT. Amino acids: CASIPTTNTEAFF.